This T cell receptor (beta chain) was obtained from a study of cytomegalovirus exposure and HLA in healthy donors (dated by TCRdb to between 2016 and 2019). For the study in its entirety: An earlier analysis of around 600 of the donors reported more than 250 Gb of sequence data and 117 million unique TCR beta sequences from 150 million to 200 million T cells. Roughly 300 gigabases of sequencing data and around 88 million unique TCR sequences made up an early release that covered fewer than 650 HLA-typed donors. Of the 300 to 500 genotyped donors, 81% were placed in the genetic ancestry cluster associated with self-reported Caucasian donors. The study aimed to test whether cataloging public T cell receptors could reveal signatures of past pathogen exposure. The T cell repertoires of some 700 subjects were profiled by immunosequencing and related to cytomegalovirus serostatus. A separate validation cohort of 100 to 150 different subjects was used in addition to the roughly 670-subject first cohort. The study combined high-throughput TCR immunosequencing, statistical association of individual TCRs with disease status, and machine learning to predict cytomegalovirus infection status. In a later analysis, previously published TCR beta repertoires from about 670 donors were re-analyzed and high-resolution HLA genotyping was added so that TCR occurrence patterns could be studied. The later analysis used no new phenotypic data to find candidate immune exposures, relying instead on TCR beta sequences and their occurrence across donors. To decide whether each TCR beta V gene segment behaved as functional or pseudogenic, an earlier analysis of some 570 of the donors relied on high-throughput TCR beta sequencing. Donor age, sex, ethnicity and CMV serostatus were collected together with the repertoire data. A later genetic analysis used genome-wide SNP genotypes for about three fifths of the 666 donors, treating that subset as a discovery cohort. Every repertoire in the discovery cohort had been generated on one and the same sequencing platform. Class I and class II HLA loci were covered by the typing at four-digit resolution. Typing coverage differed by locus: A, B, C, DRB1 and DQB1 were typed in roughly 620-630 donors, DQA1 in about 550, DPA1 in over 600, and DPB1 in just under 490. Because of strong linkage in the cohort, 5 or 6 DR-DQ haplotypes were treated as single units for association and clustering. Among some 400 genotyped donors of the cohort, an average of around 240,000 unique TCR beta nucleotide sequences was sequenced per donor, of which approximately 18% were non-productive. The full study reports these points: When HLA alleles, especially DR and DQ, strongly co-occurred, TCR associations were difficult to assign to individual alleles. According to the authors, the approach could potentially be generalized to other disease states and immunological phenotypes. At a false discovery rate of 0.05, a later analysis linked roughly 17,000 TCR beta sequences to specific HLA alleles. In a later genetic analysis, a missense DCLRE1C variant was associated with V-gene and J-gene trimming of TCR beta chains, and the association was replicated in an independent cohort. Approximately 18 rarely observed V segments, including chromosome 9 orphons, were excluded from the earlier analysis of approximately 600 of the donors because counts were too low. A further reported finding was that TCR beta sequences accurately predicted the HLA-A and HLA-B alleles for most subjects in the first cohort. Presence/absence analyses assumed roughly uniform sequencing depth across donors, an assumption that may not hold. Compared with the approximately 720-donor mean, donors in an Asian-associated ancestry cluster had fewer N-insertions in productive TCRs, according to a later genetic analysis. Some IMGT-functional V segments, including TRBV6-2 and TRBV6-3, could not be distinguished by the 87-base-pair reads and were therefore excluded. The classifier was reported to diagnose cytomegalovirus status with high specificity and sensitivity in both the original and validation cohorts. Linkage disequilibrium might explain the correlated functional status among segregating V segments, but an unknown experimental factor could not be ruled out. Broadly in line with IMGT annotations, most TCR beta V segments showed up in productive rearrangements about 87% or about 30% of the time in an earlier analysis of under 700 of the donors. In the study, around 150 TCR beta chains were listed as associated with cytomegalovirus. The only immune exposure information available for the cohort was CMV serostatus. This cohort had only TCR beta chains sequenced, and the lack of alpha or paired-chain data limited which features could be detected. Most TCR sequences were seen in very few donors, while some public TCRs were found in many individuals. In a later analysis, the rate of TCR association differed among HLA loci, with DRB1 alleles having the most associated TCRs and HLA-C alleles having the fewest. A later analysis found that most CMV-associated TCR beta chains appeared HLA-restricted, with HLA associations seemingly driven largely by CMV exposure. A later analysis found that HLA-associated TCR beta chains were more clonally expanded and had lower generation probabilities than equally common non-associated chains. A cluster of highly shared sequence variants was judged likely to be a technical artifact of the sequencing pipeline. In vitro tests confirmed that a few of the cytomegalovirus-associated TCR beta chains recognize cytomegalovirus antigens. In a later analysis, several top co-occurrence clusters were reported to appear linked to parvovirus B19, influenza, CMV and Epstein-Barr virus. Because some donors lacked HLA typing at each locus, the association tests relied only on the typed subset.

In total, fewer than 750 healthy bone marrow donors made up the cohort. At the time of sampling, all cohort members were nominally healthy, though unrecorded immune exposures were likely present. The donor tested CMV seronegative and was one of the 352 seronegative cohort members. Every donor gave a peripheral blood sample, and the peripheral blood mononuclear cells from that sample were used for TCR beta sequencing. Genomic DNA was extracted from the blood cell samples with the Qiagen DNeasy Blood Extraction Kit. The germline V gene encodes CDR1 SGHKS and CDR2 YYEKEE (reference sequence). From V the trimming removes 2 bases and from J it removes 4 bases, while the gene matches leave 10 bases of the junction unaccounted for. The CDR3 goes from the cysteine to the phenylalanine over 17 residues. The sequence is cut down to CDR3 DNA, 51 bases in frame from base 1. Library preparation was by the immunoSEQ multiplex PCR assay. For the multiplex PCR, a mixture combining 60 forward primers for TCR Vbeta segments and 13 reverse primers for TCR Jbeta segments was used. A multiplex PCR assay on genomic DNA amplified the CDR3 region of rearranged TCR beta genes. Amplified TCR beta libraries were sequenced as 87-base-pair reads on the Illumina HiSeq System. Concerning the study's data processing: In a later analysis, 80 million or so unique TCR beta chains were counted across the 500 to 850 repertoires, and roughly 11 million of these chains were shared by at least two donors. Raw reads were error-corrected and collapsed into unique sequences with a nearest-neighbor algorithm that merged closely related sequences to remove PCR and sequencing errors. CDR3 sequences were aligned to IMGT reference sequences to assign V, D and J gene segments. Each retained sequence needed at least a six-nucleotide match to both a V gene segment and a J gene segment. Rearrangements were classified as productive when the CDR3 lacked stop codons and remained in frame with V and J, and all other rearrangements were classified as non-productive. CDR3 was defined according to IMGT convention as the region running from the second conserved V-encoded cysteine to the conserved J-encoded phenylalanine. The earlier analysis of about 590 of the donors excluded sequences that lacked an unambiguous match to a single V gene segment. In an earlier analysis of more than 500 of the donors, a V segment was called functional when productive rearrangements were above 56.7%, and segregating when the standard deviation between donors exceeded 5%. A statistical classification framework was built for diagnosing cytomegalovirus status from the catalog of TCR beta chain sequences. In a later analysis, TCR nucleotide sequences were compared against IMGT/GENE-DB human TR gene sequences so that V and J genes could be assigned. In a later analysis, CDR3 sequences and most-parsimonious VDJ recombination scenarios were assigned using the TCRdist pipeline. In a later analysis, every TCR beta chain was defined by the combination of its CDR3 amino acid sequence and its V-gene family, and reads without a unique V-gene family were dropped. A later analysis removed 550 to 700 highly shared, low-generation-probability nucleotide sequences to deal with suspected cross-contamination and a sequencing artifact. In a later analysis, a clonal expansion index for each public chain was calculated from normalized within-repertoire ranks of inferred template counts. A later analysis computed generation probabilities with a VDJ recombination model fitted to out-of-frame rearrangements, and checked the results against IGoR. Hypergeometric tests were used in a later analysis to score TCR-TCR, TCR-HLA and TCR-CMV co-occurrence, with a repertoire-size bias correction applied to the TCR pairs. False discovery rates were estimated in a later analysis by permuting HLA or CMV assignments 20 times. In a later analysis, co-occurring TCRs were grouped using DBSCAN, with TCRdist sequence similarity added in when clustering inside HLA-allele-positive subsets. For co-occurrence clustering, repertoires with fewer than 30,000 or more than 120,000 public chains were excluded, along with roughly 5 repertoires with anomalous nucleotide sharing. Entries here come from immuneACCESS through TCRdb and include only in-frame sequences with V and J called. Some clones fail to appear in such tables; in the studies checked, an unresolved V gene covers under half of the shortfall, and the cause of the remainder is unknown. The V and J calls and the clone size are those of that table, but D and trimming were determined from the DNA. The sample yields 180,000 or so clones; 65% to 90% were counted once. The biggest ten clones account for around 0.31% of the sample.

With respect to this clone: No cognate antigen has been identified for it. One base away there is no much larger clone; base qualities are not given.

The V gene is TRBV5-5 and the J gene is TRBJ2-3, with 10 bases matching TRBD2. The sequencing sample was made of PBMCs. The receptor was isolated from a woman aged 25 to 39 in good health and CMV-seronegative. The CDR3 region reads CASSFRLAGPRADTQYF. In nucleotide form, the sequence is TGTGCCAGCAGCTTCCGACTAGCGGGTCCGAGGGCAGATACGCAGTATTTT.